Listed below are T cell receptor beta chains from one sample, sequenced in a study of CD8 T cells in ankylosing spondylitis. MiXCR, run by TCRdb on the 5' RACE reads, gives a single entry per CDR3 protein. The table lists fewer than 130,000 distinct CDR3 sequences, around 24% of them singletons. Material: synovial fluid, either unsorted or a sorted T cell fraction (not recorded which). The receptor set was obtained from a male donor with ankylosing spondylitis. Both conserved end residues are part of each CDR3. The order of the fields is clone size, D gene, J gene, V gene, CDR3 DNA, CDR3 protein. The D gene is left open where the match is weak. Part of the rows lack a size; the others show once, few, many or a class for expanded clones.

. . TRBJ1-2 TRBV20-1 TGCAGTGCTAGTGGGGAAGGCTACACCTTC CSASGEGYTF
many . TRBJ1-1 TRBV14 TGTGCCAGCAGCCAAGTCGGAGGTGAAGCTTTCTTT CASSQVGGEAFF
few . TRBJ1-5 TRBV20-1 TGCAGTGCTGTGGGACAAAACCTTGTCCCCAATCAGCCCCAGCATTTT CSAVGQNLVPNQPQHF
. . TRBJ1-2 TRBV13 TGTGCCAGCAGCTTATTCGGGTTTGGCTACACCTTC CASSLFGFGYTF
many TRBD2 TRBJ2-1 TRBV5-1 TGCGCCAGCAGCGTCCTGACTAGCGGGAGGGGGGCCAATGAGCAGTTCTTC CASSVLTSGRGANEQFF
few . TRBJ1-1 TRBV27 TGTGCCAGCAGTTTAGGCAGCCGGAGTGAAGCTTTCTTT CASSLGSRSEAFF
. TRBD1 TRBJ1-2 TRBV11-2 TGTGCCAGCAGCTCCGGGACAGAATTCACCTTC CASSSGTEFTF
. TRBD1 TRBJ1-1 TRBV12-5 TGTGCTAGTGGTATGGGACAGGCGAACACTGAAGCTTTCTTT CASGMGQANTEAFF
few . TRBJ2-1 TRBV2 TGTGCCAGCAGTGAAGCCACGGTGGGGTCGGTATACAATGAGCAGTTCTTC CASSEATVGSVYNEQFF
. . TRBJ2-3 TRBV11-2 TGTGCCAGCAGCTTAGATCCGCGGACAGATACGCAGTATTTT CASSLDPRTDTQYF